The rows below give T cell receptor beta chains drawn from one sample of a study of blood T cells in healthy people across ages. Using its own MiXCR run on the 5' RACE reads, TCRdb lists one record per CDR3 protein. The sample has around 790,000 distinct CDR3 sequences, roughly 44% seen once. The sample consisted of blood. The receptors shown here come from a man in his fifties or sixties in good health. CDR3s include the opening cysteine and the closing phenylalanine or tryptophan. D genes are given only for firm matches. Where a row states a size, it is once, few, many or the class of an expanded clone; other rows omit it.

j_gene: TRBJ2-5; abundance: .; d_gene: TRBD1; v_gene: TRBV24-1; CDR3nt: TGTGCCACCAGTGCCGACAGGGACCTCCAAGAGACCCAGTACTTC; CDR3aa: CATSADRDLQETQYF
j_gene: TRBJ1-2; abundance: .; d_gene: .; v_gene: TRBV6-6; CDR3nt: TGTGCCAGCAGTTACAAGGCGTGGGAAGGCTATGGCTACACCTTC; CDR3aa: CASSYKAWEGYGYTF
j_gene: TRBJ1-2; abundance: few; d_gene: .; v_gene: TRBV15; CDR3nt: TGTGCCACCAGCAGAGTGGCAACAGGATTTTATGGCTACACCTTC; CDR3aa: CATSRVATGFYGYTF
j_gene: TRBJ1-2; abundance: .; d_gene: .; v_gene: TRBV4-3; CDR3nt: TGCGCCAGCAGCCAAGCAGCAGACAGCCCCGTTGGAGTGGGTTATGGCTACACCTTC; CDR3aa: CASSQAADSPVGVGYGYTF
j_gene: TRBJ2-5; abundance: many; d_gene: .; v_gene: TRBV5-1; CDR3nt: TGCGCCAGCAGCTCCCCCCCAGGGAAAGAGACCCAGTACTTC; CDR3aa: CASSSPPGKETQYF
j_gene: TRBJ1-2; abundance: few; d_gene: .; v_gene: TRBV7-2; CDR3nt: TGTGCCAGCAGCTTACCGACAGGATGGTGGAACTATGGCTACACCTTC; CDR3aa: CASSLPTGWWNYGYTF
j_gene: TRBJ2-1; abundance: many; d_gene: TRBD1; v_gene: TRBV4-1; CDR3nt: TGCGCCAGCAGCCAATTTACGGGACAGACTAATGAGCAGTTCTTC; CDR3aa: CASSQFTGQTNEQFF
j_gene: TRBJ1-1; abundance: .; d_gene: .; v_gene: TRBV6-6; CDR3nt: TGTGCCTGCAGTTACGGCTCCGTGAACACTGAAGCTTTCTTT; CDR3aa: CACSYGSVNTEAFF
j_gene: TRBJ1-5; abundance: .; d_gene: .; v_gene: TRBV7-9; CDR3nt: TGTGCCAGCAGCTTAGGGACATTTAGCAATCAGCCCCAGCATTTT; CDR3aa: CASSLGTFSNQPQHF
j_gene: TRBJ2-7; abundance: few; d_gene: .; v_gene: TRBV6-1; CDR3nt: TGTGCCAGCAGGTCGATGAGCTCCTACGAGCAGTACTTC; CDR3aa: CASRSMSSYEQYF
j_gene: TRBJ2-7; abundance: few; d_gene: .; v_gene: TRBV5-1; CDR3nt: TGCGCCAGCAGCTTGGGAGACGGGGACATATACGAGCAGTACTTC; CDR3aa: CASSLGDGDIYEQYF
j_gene: TRBJ2-5; abundance: few; d_gene: TRBD2; v_gene: TRBV6-1; CDR3nt: TGTGCCAGCAGGGGTCGGGGGGGCTTCCAAGAGACCCAGTACTTC; CDR3aa: CASRGRGGFQETQYF
j_gene: TRBJ2-1; abundance: .; d_gene: TRBD2; v_gene: TRBV7-9; CDR3nt: TGTGCCAGCAGCTTAGAGGGACTAAAGATCAGTGAGCAGTTCTTC; CDR3aa: CASSLEGLKISEQFF
j_gene: TRBJ1-2; abundance: few; d_gene: .; v_gene: TRBV5-1; CDR3nt: TGCGCCAGCAGCGAGACAGGCCCTCTTCATGGCTACACCTTC; CDR3aa: CASSETGPLHGYTF
j_gene: TRBJ1-2; abundance: .; d_gene: .; v_gene: TRBV9; CDR3nt: TGTGCCAGCAGCGATACAGGGTTACAGGGCTACACCTTC; CDR3aa: CASSDTGLQGYTF
j_gene: TRBJ2-1; abundance: .; d_gene: .; v_gene: TRBV18; CDR3nt: TGTGCCAGCGCACCGGACAGTGTCAATGGGCAGTTCTTC; CDR3aa: CASAPDSVNGQFF
j_gene: TRBJ1-2; abundance: .; d_gene: TRBD1; v_gene: TRBV6-1; CDR3nt: TGTGCCAGCAGCGTAAGACAGGGGAATTGGCTAGCTAACTATGGCTACACCTTC; CDR3aa: CASSVRQGNWLANYGYTF
j_gene: TRBJ2-7; abundance: .; d_gene: TRBD2; v_gene: TRBV6-2/TRBV6-3; CDR3nt: TGTGCCAGCAGGAGATCGACTAGCTACCACGAGCAGTACTTC; CDR3aa: CASRRSTSYHEQYF
j_gene: TRBJ1-1; abundance: few; d_gene: .; v_gene: TRBV7-9; CDR3nt: TGTGCCAGCAGGCAGGCGGGGGATGGCCACACTGAAGCTTTCTTT; CDR3aa: CASRQAGDGHTEAFF
j_gene: TRBJ2-1; abundance: .; d_gene: .; v_gene: TRBV6-5; CDR3nt: TGTGCCAGCAGACCCGGGAGGGGGCTCTACAATGAGCAGTTGTTC; CDR3aa: CASRPGRGLYNEQLF